The next 20 T cell receptor beta chains were all read from a single sample in a study of T cell responses to AZD1222 COVID-19 vaccine. Using immunoSEQ multiplex PCR, the repertoire was profiled, and TCRdb retains in-frame clones only, with some absent. The sample has roughly 180,000 clones; about 87% are singletons. The sequences come from peripheral blood, collected on day 0 of MenACWY control vaccination. These receptors were obtained from an adult in good health.

The chain combines TRBV11-2 with TRBJ1-4; 7 bases align to TRBD1. V dropped 5 bases and J dropped 3; count of bases not matched to a gene: 6. Germline CDR1 and CDR2: SGHAT and FQNNGV. The CDR3 consists of 15 residues. The CDR3 is CASSPRTGANEKLFF. The CDR3 bases are TGTGCCAGCAGCCCAAGGACAGGCGCTAATGAAAAACTGTTTTTT.

J is TRBJ2-3 and V is TRBV14, with D tentatively TRBD2 (5 bases). This CDR3 is 12 amino acids long. In germline, CDR1 is SGHDN, CDR2 FVKESK. V was cut by 1 base and J by 8 bases, with 7 bases left in between. CDR3 in DNA: TGTGCCAGCAGCCAAGTTGCGGGTACGCAGTATTTT. Residues: CASSQVAGTQYF.

The genes are TRBV9 and TRBJ2-2, with D uncertain. In germline, CDR1 is SGDLS, CDR2 YYNGEE. Trimming left V 4 bases short and J 4 bases short, with 8 bases between. The CDR3 extends over 13 amino acids. CDR3 region: CASSLDGTGELFF. CDR3 in DNA: TGTGCCAGCAGCCTAGACGGCACCGGGGAGCTGTTTTTT.

The CDR3 DNA is TGTGCCAGCAGTCATGGGCAGGGGGGCACAGATACGCAGTATTTT. This gives the protein CASSHGQGGTDTQYF. The rearrangement uses TRBV7-6 and TRBJ2-3, with 7 bases aligning to TRBD1. V dropped 6 bases and J dropped 1; count of bases not matched to a gene: 7. The CDR3 contains 15 residues. The germline gives CDR1 SGHVS, CDR2 FNYEAQ.

The gene calls are TRBV18 and TRBJ2-2; the D is unclear. CDR3 length: 14 residues. The germline V gene encodes CDR1 KGHSH and CDR2 LQKENI. Trimming shortened V by 4 bases and J by 6 bases, and 12 bases separated the two germline ends. CDR3 residues: CASSQQPGSGELFF. In DNA, the CDR3 is TGTGCCAGCTCACAACAACCTGGGTCCGGGGAGCTGTTTTTT.

This clone appeared a few times. This chain uses TRBV5-5 with TRBJ1-5; 10 bases line up with TRBD1. Germline CDR1 and CDR2: SGHKS and YYEKEE (reference sequence). The CDR3 is 15 residues long. V dropped 4 bases and J dropped 4; count of bases not matched to a gene: 5. The CDR3 coding sequence is TGTGCCAGCAGCAGAGGACAGGGGGGTAATCAGCCCCAGCATTTT. Its translation: CASSRGQGGNQPQHF.

The chain has TRBV27 and TRBJ2-2, with D unclear. The CDR3 runs to 13 residues. Trimming pared 2 bases from V and 6 bases from J, leaving 7 bases between. Germline V gene data show CDR1 as MNHEY and CDR2 as SMNVEV (reference sequence). This chain's CDR3 is CASSLGPAGELFF. CDR3 DNA sequence: TGTGCCAGCAGTTTAGGCCCGGCCGGGGAGCTGTTTTTT.

The chain is built from TRBV7-9 and TRBJ2-1, with D maybe TRBD1 (5 bases). The ends were cut back, 5 bases at V and 10 bases at J, with 15 bases in the middle. CDR1 and CDR2 from the germline V gene are SEHNR and FQNEAQ (reference sequence). This CDR3 comprises 13 residues. In nucleotides, the CDR3 is TGTGCCAGCAGCCTCGCCCCCTCAGGGGAGCAGTTCTTC. Protein product: CASSLAPSGEQFF.

V gene TRBV6-4 combines with J gene TRBJ2-1, with TRBD2 matching over 11 bases. Per germline, CDR1 MRHNA and CDR2 SNTAGT. CDR3 size: 16 residues. V lost 0 bases and J lost 6; bases outside the gene matches: 4. The CDR3 coding sequence is TGTGCCAGCAGTGACTCAACTAGCGGGAGAATCAATGAGCAGTTCTTC. Translated: CASSDSTSGRINEQFF.

The genes are TRBV28 and TRBJ2-5; D tentatively reads TRBD1 or TRBD2 (6 bases each). Germline CDR1 reads MDHEN; CDR2 reads SYDVKM. V was pared by 3 bases and J by 5 bases, with 10 bases between. The CDR3 runs to 13 residues. CDR3 in DNA: TGTGCCAGCAGTTTTGGGGGGCTGGAGACCCAGTACTTC. This gives the protein CASSFGGLETQYF.

The chain employs TRBV28 and TRBJ1-4, with D possibly being TRBD1 (5 bases). V dropped 7 bases and J dropped 0 bases, with 12 bases sitting between them. The CDR3 extends over 15 amino acids. The germline V gene has CDR1 MDHEN and CDR2 SYDVKM. The CDR3 spells CASNPTDATNEKLFF. The CDR3 nucleotides are TGTGCCAGCAATCCGACAGATGCAACTAATGAAAAACTGTTTTTT.

The genes are TRBV30 and TRBJ1-6; tentatively, D is TRBD1 (6 bases). V was clipped by 1 base and J by 5 bases, with 15 bases between them. Germline-derived CDR1 and CDR2 are GTSNPN and SVGIG (reference sequence). The CDR3 length is 16 residues. The CDR3 nucleotides are TGTGCCTGGAGTGCACCACAGGGTCTCCATAATTCACCCCTCCACTTT. This encodes CAWSAPQGLHNSPLHF.

The chain is built from TRBV6-5 and TRBJ2-7; D is uncertain. The CDR3 has 13 residues. The V gene lost 4 bases and the J gene lost 7 bases, with 14 bases spanning the gap. Germline V CDR1 and CDR2: MNHEY, SVGAGI. The CDR3 nucleotides read TGTGCCAGCAGTTCTAGACTGGGTACAGAGCAGTACTTC. Translated, it gives CASSSRLGTEQYF.

In its sample, this clone was seen once. This chain connects TRBV5-4 to TRBJ2-1; possible D gene TRBD2, 6 bases. In germline, CDR1 is SGHNT, CDR2 YYREEE (reference sequence). V lost 0 bases and J 0 bases, leaving 10 bases between the germline ends. The CDR3 totals 16 residues. Written as DNA, the CDR3 is TGTGCCAGCAGCTTGGTCCCTAGCGACTCCTACAATGAGCAGTTCTTC. This sequence encodes CASSLVPSDSYNEQFF.

J is TRBJ1-3 and V is TRBV2; unclear D gene. Trimming left V 2 bases short and J 3 bases short, with 8 bases between. This CDR3 comprises 14 residues. The germline gives CDR1 SNHLY, CDR2 FYNNEI. The CDR3 DNA sequence: TGTGCCAGCAGTGAAACTGGGATTGGAAACACCATATATTTT. Amino acids: CASSETGIGNTIYF.

This sequence joins TRBV19 and TRBJ2-7; D call uncertain. Trimming pared 5 bases from V and 1 base from J, leaving 9 bases between. This CDR3 is 13 amino acids long. Germline V gene sequence: CDR1 LNHDA, CDR2 SQIVND (reference sequence). The CDR3 is CASSRLISYEQYF. CDR3 DNA: TGTGCCAGTAGTCGGCTAATTTCCTACGAGCAGTACTTC.

The V gene is TRBV4-1, the J gene TRBJ2-7; TRBD2 aligns across 7 bases. The CDR3 has 15 residues. CDR1 and CDR2 from the germline V gene are MGHRA and YSYEKL. V trimming: 1 base; J trimming: 3 bases; junction bases outside the gene matches: 6. The chain's CDR3 is CASSQGISGVYEQYF. The CDR3 DNA reads TGCGCCAGCAGCCAAGGAATAAGCGGGGTCTACGAGCAGTACTTC.

This clone is a singleton in its sample. The chain employs TRBV18 and TRBJ2-5; no reliable D call. CDR3 length: 13 residues. V lost 3 bases and J lost 0, with 5 bases in between. CDR1 and CDR2 from the germline V gene are KGHSH and LQKENI. As DNA, the CDR3 is TGTGCCAGCTCACCCACGTACCAAGAGACCCAGTACTTC. It specifies CASSPTYQETQYF.

This rearrangement joins TRBV5-4 to TRBJ2-4; D remains unclear. CDR1 and CDR2 (germline): SGHNT, YYREEE (reference sequence). CDR3 length: 15 amino acids. V was cut by 0 bases and J by 3 bases, with 10 bases left in between. The CDR3 coding sequence is TGTGCCAGCAGCTTGGCAGCCTCTGGCAAAAACATTCAGTACTTC. This encodes CASSLAASGKNIQYF. Full variable domain (missing parts from reference TRBV5-4 and TRBJ2-4): ETGVTQSPTHLIKTRGQQVTLRCSSQSGHNTVSWYQQALGQGPQFIFQYYREEENGRGNFPPRFSGLQFPNYSSELNVNALELDDSALYLCASSLAASGKNIQYFGAGTRLSVL.

V is TRBV24-1 and J is TRBJ2-2, with a weak D call TRBD1 (6 bases). The ends were cut back, 6 bases at V and 1 base at J, with 8 bases in the middle. The germline CDR1 and CDR2 sequences are KGHDR and SFDVKD. This CDR3 comprises 14 residues. The CDR3 reads CATSRTENTGELFF. DNA for the CDR3: TGTGCCACCAGTAGGACAGAGAACACCGGGGAGCTGTTTTTT.